This T cell receptor (beta chain) was obtained from a study of blood T cell repertoires in COVID-19. In germline, CDR1 is MRHNA, CDR2 SNTAGT. CDR3 length equals 15 residues. V lost 6 bases and J 5 bases, leaving 16 bases between the germline ends. This clone was counted many times. The assay was immunoSEQ multiplex PCR, and TCRdb's table has in-frame clones only and misses some. The table shows about 330,000 clones, with around 88% occurring only once. The rearrangement uses TRBV6-4 and TRBJ2-2; tentatively, D is TRBD2 (5 bases). The TCR was taken from a woman aged 50 to 65 with acute or convalescent COVID-19. The sequenced sample consisted of peripheral blood. Here the CDR3 reads CASSVTGEITGELFF. The CDR3 region has the DNA TGTGCCAGCAGCGTTACCGGGGAAATAACCGGGGAGCTGTTTTTT.